This T cell receptor beta chain was identified during a study of cytomegalovirus exposure and HLA in healthy donors. Study conclusions and caveats: Under in vitro conditions, three CMV-associated chains were confirmed as specific for CMV antigens. It was found in a later analysis that first-cohort TCR clusters tended to co-occur in the 100 to 150 validation repertoires.

The assay was immunoSEQ multiplex PCR, and TCRdb's table has in-frame clones only and misses some. Of over 150,000 clones in the sample, under 90% were seen once. A remark on this clone: The antigen remains undetermined.

Germline V gives CDR1 SGHDN, CDR2 FVKESK. Losses at the gene ends were 0 bases for V and 2 bases for J; bases not matched to a gene: 15. This CDR3 spans 20 amino acids. This TCR derives from a woman aged 18-29 years in good health and CMV-seropositive. J is TRBJ2-5 and V is TRBV14, with 10 bases matching TRBD2. Sequences were obtained from PBMCs. The CDR3 DNA sequence: TGTGCCAGCAGCCAAGATTATAGACGGGCTAGCGGGAGAAGTCAAGAGACCCAGTACTTC. It codes for CASSQDYRRASGRSQETQYF.